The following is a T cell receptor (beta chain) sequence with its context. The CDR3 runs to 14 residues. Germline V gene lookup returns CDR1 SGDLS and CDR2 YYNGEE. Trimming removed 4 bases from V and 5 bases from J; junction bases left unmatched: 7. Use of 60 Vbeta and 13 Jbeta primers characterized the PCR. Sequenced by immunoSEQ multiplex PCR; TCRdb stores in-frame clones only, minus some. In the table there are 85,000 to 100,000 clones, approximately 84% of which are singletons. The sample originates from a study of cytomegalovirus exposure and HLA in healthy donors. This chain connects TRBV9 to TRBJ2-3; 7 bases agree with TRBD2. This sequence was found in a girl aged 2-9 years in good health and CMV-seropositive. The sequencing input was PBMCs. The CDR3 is CASSPRLAGDTQYF. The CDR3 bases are TGTGCCAGCAGCCCGCGACTAGCAGGAGATACGCAGTATTTT.